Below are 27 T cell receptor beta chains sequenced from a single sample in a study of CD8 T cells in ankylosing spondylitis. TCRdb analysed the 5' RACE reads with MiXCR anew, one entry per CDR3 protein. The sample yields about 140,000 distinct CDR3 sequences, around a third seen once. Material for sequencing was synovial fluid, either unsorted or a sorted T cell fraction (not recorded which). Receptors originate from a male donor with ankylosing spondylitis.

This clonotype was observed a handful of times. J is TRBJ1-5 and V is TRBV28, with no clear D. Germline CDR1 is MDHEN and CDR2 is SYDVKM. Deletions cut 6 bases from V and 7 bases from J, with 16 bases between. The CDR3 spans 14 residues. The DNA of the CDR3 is TGTGCCAGCAGAAGCCCGACGGGTCCGCAGCCCCAGCATTTT. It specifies CASRSPTGPQPQHF.

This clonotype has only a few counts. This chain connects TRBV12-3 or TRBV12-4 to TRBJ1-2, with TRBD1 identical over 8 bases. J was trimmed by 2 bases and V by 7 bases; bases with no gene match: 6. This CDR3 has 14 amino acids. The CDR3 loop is CASKLSGGNYGYTF. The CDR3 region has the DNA TGTGCCAGCAAGCTATCAGGGGGCAACTATGGCTACACCTTC.

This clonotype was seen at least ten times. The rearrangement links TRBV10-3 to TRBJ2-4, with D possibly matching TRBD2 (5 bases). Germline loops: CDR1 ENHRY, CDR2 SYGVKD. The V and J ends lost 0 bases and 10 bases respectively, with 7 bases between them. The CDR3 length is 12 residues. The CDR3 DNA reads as TGTGCCATCAGTGAGTCGGGAGCTATTCAGTACTTC. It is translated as CAISESGAIQYF.

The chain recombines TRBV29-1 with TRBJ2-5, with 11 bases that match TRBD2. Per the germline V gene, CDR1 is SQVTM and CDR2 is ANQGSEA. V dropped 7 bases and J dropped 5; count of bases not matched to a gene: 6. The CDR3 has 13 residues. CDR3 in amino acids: CSAHRTSGETQYF. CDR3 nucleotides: TGCAGCGCCCATCGGACTAGCGGGGAGACCCAGTACTTC.

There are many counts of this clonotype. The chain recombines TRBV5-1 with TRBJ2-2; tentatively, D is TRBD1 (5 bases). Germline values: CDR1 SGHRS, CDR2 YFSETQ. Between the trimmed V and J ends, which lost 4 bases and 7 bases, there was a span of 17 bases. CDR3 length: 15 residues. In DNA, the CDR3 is TGCGCCAGCAGCGGGGCAGCTGGCTGGGACGGGGAGCTGTTTTTT. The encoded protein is CASSGAAGWDGELFF.

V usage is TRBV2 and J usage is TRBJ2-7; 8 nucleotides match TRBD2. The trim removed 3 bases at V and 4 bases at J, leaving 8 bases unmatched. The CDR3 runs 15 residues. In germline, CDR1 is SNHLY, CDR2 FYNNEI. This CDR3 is CASSEDLAGGYEQYF. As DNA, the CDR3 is TGTGCCAGCAGTGAGGACCTAGCGGGCGGATACGAGCAGTACTTC.

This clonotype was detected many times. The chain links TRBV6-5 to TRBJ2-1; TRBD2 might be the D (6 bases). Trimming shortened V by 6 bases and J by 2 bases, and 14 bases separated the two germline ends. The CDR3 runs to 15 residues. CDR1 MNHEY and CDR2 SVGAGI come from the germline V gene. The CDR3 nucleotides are TGTGCCAGCAGCAGAAATAGCGGAACCTACAATGAGCAGTTCTTC. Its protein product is CASSRNSGTYNEQFF.

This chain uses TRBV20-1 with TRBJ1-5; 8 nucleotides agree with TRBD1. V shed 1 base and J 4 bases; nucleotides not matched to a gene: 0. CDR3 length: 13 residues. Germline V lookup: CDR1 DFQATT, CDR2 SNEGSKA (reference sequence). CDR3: CSARGTGNQPQHF. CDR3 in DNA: TGCAGTGCTAGAGGGACAGGGAATCAGCCCCAGCATTTT.

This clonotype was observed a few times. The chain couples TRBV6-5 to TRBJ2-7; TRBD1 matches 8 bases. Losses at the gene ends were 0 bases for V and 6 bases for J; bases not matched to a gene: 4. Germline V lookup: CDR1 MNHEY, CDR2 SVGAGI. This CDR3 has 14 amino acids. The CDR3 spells CASSYSDRGPEQYF. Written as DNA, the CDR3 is TGTGCCAGCAGTTACTCAGACAGGGGTCCCGAGCAGTACTTC.

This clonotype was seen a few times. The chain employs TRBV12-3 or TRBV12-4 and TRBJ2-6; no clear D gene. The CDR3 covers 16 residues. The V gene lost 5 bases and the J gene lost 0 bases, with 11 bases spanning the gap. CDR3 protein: CASSPQQVSGANVLTF. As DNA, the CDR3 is TGTGCCAGCAGTCCCCAGCAGGTCTCTGGGGCCAACGTCCTGACTTTC.

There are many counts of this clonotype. For the CDR3, the DNA is TGTGCCATCAGCGGACAGGGGGCGAACACTGAAGCTTTCTTT. It encodes CAISGQGANTEAFF. The chain joins TRBV10-3 to TRBJ1-1; 11 nucleotides match TRBD1. The V and J ends lost 6 bases and 1 base, in that order; junction bases with no gene match: 1. The germline CDR1 and CDR2 sequences are ENHRY and SYGVKD. This CDR3 comprises 14 residues.

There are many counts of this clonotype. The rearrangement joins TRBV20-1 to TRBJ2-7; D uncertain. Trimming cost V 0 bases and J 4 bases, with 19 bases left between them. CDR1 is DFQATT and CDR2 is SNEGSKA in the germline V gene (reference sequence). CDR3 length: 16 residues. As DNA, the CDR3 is TGCAGTGCTAGAGATTACCGGGCCGCCCCTCCTTACGAGCAGTACTTC. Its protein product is CSARDYRAAPPYEQYF.

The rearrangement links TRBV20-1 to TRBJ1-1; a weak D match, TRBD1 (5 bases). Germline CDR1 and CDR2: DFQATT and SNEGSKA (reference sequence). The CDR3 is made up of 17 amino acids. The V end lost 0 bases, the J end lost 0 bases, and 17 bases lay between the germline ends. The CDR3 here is CSARDPGTSNMNTEAFF. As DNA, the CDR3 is TGCAGTGCTAGAGATCCCGGGACTTCCAACATGAACACTGAAGCTTTCTTT.

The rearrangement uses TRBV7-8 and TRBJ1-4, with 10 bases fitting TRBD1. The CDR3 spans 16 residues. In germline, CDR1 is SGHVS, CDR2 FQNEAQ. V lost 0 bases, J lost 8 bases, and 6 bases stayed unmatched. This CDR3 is CASSLAGGQGLEKLFF. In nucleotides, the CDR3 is TGTGCCAGCAGCTTAGCGGGGGGACAGGGGCTCGAAAAACTGTTTTTT.

DNA of the CDR3: TGTGCCAGCAGCGTCAGGGAAAACGGGGAGCTGTTTTTT. It translates to CASSVRENGELFF. The chain uses TRBV2 and TRBJ2-2; perhaps TRBD1 as D (5 bases). Germline lookup yields CDR1 SNHLY and CDR2 FYNNEI. Trimming took off 6 bases at V and 7 bases at J, with 12 bases between the two ends. The CDR3 has 13 amino acids. The full variable domain, its missing parts supplied by reference TRBV2 and TRBJ2-2, is EPEVTQTPSHQVTQMGQEVILRCVPISNHLYFYWYRQILGQKVEFLVSFYNNEISEKSEIFDDQFSVERPDGSNFTLKIRSTKLEDSAMYFCASSVRENGELFFGEGSRLTVL.

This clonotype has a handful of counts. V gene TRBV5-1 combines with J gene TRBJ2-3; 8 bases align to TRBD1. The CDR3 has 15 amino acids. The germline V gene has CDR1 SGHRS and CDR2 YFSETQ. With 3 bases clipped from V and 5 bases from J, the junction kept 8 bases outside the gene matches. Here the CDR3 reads CASSSAGQVQDTQYF. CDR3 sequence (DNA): TGCGCCAGCAGCTCCGCGGGACAGGTCCAAGATACGCAGTATTTT.

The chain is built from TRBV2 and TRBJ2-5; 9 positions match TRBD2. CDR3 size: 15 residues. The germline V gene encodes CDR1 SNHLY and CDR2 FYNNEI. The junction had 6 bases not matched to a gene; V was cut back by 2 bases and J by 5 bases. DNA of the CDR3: TGTGCCAGCAGTGAAACGTCTAGCGGGATGGAGACCCAGTACTTC. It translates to CASSETSSGMETQYF.

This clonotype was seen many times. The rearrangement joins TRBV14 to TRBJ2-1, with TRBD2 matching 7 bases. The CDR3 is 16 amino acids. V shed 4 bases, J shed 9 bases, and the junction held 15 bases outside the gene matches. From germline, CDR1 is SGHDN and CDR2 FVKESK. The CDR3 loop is CASSLMGGSGLGEQFF. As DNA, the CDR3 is TGTGCCAGCAGCCTCATGGGGGGGTCGGGGCTAGGTGAGCAGTTCTTC.

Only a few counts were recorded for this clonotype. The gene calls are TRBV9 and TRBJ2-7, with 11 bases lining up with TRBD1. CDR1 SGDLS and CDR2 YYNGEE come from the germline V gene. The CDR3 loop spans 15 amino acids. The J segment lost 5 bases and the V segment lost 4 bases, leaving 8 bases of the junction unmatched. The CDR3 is CASSIGQGAINEQYF. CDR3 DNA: TGTGCCAGCAGCATCGGACAGGGGGCGATCAACGAGCAGTACTTC.

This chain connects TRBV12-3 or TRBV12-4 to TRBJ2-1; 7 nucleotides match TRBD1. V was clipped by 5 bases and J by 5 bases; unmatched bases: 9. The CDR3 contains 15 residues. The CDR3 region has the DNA TGTGCCAGCAGTCCGGGACAGTTGTGGGACAATGAGCAGTTCTTC. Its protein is CASSPGQLWDNEQFF.

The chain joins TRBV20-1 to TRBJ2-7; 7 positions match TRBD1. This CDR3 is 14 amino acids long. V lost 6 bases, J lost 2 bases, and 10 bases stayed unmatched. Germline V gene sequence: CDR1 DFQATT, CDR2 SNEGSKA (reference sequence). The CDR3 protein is CSAIPRDSPYEQYF. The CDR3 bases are TGCAGTGCCATCCCCCGGGACAGCCCCTACGAGCAGTACTTC.

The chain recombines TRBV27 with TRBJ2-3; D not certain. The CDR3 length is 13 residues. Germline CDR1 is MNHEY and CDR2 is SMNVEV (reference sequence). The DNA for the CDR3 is TGTGTCCCGGAGAGTTTGGGCCCAGATACGCAGTATTTT. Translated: CVPESLGPDTQYF.

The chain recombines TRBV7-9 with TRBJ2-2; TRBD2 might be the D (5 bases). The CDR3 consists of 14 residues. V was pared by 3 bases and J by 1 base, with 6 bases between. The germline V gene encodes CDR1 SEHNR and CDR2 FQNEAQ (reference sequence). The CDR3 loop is CASSFGGNTGELFF. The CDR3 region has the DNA TGTGCCAGCAGCTTTGGAGGGAACACCGGGGAGCTGTTTTTT.

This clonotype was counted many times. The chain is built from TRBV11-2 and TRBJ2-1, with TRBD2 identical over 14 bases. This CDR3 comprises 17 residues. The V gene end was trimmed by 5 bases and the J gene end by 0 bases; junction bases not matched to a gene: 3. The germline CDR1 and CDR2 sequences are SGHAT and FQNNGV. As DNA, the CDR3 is TGTGCCAGCAGCCAAGGGACTAGCGGGAGCTCCTACAATGAGCAGTTCTTC. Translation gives CASSQGTSGSSYNEQFF.

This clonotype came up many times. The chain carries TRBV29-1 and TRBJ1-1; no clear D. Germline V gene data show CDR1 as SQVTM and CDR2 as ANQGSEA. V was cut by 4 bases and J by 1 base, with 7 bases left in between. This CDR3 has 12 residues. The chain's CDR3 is CSVGVANTEAFF. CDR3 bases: TGCAGCGTTGGGGTTGCGAACACTGAAGCTTTCTTT. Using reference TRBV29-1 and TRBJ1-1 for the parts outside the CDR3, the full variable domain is SAVISQKPSRDICQRGTSLTIQCQVDSQVTMMFWYRQQPGQSLTLIATANQGSEATYESGFVIDKFPISRPNLTFSTLTVSNMSPEDSSIYLCSVGVANTEAFFGQGTRLTVV.

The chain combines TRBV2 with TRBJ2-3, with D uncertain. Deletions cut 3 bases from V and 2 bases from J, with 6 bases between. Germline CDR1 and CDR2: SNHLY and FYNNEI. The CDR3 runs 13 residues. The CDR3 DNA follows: TGTGCCAGCAGTGATTTTAACACAGATACGCAGTATTTT. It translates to CASSDFNTDTQYF.

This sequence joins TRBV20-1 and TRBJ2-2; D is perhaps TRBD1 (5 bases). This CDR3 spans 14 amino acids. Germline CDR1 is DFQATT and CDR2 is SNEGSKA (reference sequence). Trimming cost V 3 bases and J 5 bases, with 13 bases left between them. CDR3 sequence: CSARGRGWTGELFF. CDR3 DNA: TGCAGTGCTAGGGGAAGGGGTTGGACCGGGGAGCTGTTTTTT.